The clone carrying this T cell receptor (beta chain) was picked up one time. Profiling relied on immunoSEQ multiplex PCR, and the TCRdb table lists in-frame clones only, not all of them. The table lists about 56,000 clones, approximately 97% of them singletons. The sample is drawn from a study of siplizumab effects on memory and regulatory T cells. Germline lookup yields CDR1 GTSNPN and CDR2 SVGIG (reference sequence). CDR3 size: 15 residues. The J segment lost 2 bases and the V segment lost 4 bases, leaving 8 bases of the junction unmatched. The sample taken for sequencing was naive CD8+ T cells sorted from blood. This chain links TRBV30 with TRBJ2-3; 8 bases are shared with TRBD2. The receptor comes from a human donor in good health. The CDR3 DNA is TGTGCCTGGAACCTACTAGCGGAGCTCACAGATACGCAGTATTTT. It translates to CAWNLLAELTDTQYF.